Listed here are 25 T cell receptor beta chains from one sample, sequenced in a study of blood T cells in healthy people across ages. Next came a second PCR, run for roughly 6 to 11 cycles, which used a sample-barcoded 5' primer along with a J-beta primer mix. Each CDR3 protein gets one entry after TCRdb re-called the 5' RACE reads with MiXCR. The sample consists of about 620,000 distinct CDR3 sequences, around a fifth of them appearing once. Material for sequencing was blood. The receptors originated from a man between 70 and 80 years old in good health.

This clonotype turned up a few times. This rearrangement joins TRBV29-1 to TRBJ2-5; the match to TRBD2 covers 12 bases. The CDR3 covers 13 residues. V lost 5 bases and J lost 4; bases outside the gene matches: 2. CDR1 and CDR2 (germline): SQVTM, ANQGSEA. The CDR3 DNA is TGCAGCGTTCGGGGACTAGCGGGAGAGACCCAGTACTTC. This sequence encodes CSVRGLAGETQYF. The variable domain in full, completed from reference TRBV29-1 and TRBJ2-5, reads SAVISQKPSRDICQRGTSLTIQCQVDSQVTMMFWYRQQPGQSLTLIATANQGSEATYESGFVIDKFPISRPNLTFSTLTVSNMSPEDSSIYLCSVRGLAGETQYFGPGTRLLVL.

This clonotype has a count of ten or more. The genes are TRBV18 and TRBJ2-7, with 7 bases aligning to TRBD1. Germline V gene data show CDR1 as KGHSH and CDR2 as LQKENI. The length of the CDR3 is 14 residues. V lost 2 bases to trimming and J lost 3 bases; unmatched junction nucleotides: 4. The CDR3 coding sequence is TGTGCCAGCTCACCAATGACAGGGATCTACGAGCAGTACTTC. The encoded protein is CASSPMTGIYEQYF.

The chain employs TRBV29-1 and TRBJ2-6; D ambiguous. The germline CDR1 and CDR2 sequences are SQVTM and ANQGSEA. V shed 4 bases and J shed 0 bases, with 7 bases lying between them. The CDR3 contains 14 residues. CDR3 coding DNA: TGCAGCGTTGTATTCACCTCTGGGGCCAACGTCCTGACTTTC. Translated: CSVVFTSGANVLTF.

As for this clonotype: Given a much more abundant clone one base away, this may be a read error. This rearrangement joins TRBV6-6 to TRBJ2-4, with D tentatively TRBD2 (6 bases). The CDR3 contains 13 residues. Germline loops: CDR1 MNHNY, CDR2 SVGAGI (reference sequence). CDR3 nucleotide sequence: TGTGCCAGCAGGGGAGGTCCGCAAAACATTCGGTACTTC. Translated: CASRGGPQNIRYF.

The chain recombines TRBV5-1 with TRBJ2-1, with D tentatively TRBD1 (8 bases). From germline, CDR1 is SGHRS and CDR2 YFSETQ. The germline V and J ends were trimmed by 2 bases and 5 bases, with 11 bases remaining between them. The CDR3 contains 14 residues. The CDR3 spells CASSLQGGHNEQFF. DNA of the CDR3: TGCGCCAGCAGCTTACAGGGGGGGCACAATGAGCAGTTCTTC.

This chain links TRBV18 with TRBJ2-5, with 10 bases aligning to TRBD2. The last part of the DNA fits TRBJ2-1 better; the J call may be wrong. The CDR3 covers 15 residues. The germline V gene has CDR1 KGHSH and CDR2 LQKENI. CDR3 coding DNA: TGTGCCAGCTCACCAACGGTAGCGGGAGGCGGTGAGCAGTTCTTC. This gives the protein CASSPTVAGGGEQFF.

On this clonotype itself: One base away lies a much larger clone, so this may be a sequencing read error. The chain has TRBV12-3 or TRBV12-4 and TRBJ2-7, with D unclear. There are 12 residues in the CDR3. The V end was cut by 5 bases, the J end by 5 bases, with 10 bases between. The DNA for the CDR3 is TGTGCCAGCAGTGTAGAAGGGCACGAGCAGTACTTC. The encoded protein is CASSVEGHEQYF.

The genes are TRBV5-5 and TRBJ2-3; maybe TRBD2 (6 bases). The V gene's germline CDR1 is SGHKS and CDR2 YYEKEE (reference sequence). The V and J ends lost 0 bases and 5 bases respectively, with 13 bases between them. The CDR3 length is 15 residues. The CDR3 DNA is TGTGCCAGCAGCTTGGCGGGACTCGACATAGATACGCAGTATTTT. Translation gives CASSLAGLDIDTQYF.

This clonotype was seen a handful of times. The chain employs TRBV5-1 and TRBJ2-5, with a possible D match to TRBD2 (5 bases). The CDR3 is made up of 13 amino acids. V shed 5 bases and J shed 5 bases, with 13 bases lying between them. Germline CDR1 reads SGHRS; CDR2 reads YFSETQ. The CDR3 reads CASRRKSGETQYF. The CDR3 DNA sequence: TGCGCCAGCAGACGGAAGTCGGGGGAGACCCAGTACTTC.

V is TRBV5-1 and J is TRBJ2-7; 9 positions agree with TRBD1. The CDR3 has 16 amino acids. The V gene end was trimmed by 0 bases and the J gene end by 2 bases; junction bases not matched to a gene: 6. The V gene's germline CDR1 is SGHRS and CDR2 YFSETQ. The CDR3 sequence: CASSLAGTGLTYEQYF. DNA for the CDR3: TGCGCCAGCAGCTTGGCCGGGACAGGGCTAACCTACGAGCAGTACTTC.

This clonotype appeared a few times. Germline and junction disagree at one end, which may indicate a read error. This rearrangement joins TRBV20-1 to TRBJ2-1, with 10 positions matching TRBD1. The CDR3 is 15 amino acids. Germline loops: CDR1 DFQATT, CDR2 SNEGSKA (reference sequence). The DNA for the CDR3 is TGCAGTGCTAGAGGGGAACCGGGACAGGGGAATGGGCAGTTCTTC. This translates into CSARGEPGQGNGQFF.

The chain joins TRBV28 to TRBJ2-4, with D possibly TRBD1 on 7 matching bases. The CDR3 is 13 residues long. The germline CDR1 and CDR2 sequences are MDHEN and SYDVKM. V was shortened by 9 bases and J by 5 bases, with 14 bases between the two germline ends. CDR3 in amino acids: CASTQGGENIQYF. The CDR3 bases are TGTGCCAGTACTCAGGGGGGCGAAAACATTCAGTACTTC.

This clonotype was seen only a few times. A clone one base away is much larger, so this may be a read error. The chain couples TRBV12-3 or TRBV12-4 to TRBJ1-1; 9 nucleotides align to TRBD1. This CDR3 has 15 amino acids. CDR3 coding DNA: TGTGCCAGCAGTTGGGGACAGGGTTCGAACACTGGAGCTTTCTTT. Amino acid sequence: CASSWGQGSNTGAFF.

This clonotype has more than one count but fewer than ten. This chain joins TRBV20-1 and TRBJ1-2; D uncertain. Germline CDR1 DFQATT, CDR2 SNEGSKA (reference sequence). The CDR3 spans 11 residues. Between the trimmed V and J ends, which lost 1 base and 6 bases, there was a span of 6 bases. The CDR3 DNA reads as TGCAGTGCTAGAGTGGCCCATGGCTACACCTTC. Protein sequence: CSARVAHGYTF.

There are a few counts of this clonotype. This chain connects TRBV20-1 to TRBJ2-1; 10 bases agree with TRBD2. The V segment lost 3 bases and the J segment 4 bases; nucleotides outside the gene matches: 3. The CDR3 length is 14 residues. Germline V gives CDR1 DFQATT, CDR2 SNEGSKA (reference sequence). The CDR3: CSASLAGAYNEQFF. In DNA form, the CDR3 reads TGCAGTGCTAGTCTAGCGGGAGCATACAATGAGCAGTTCTTC.

J is TRBJ2-5 and V is TRBV7-6; maybe TRBD2 (6 bases). The V end was cut by 1 base, the J end by 4 bases, with 10 bases between. The CDR3 length is 14 residues. CDR1 and CDR2 (germline): SGHVS, FNYEAQ. CDR3 DNA sequence: TGTGCCAGCAGCTTAGGTTCTAGCGCAGAGACCCAGTACTTC. This codes for CASSLGSSAETQYF.

This clonotype was observed a handful of times. This chain connects TRBV27 to TRBJ1-2, with D maybe TRBD1 (5 bases). Between the trimmed V and J ends, which lost 7 bases and 0 bases, there was a span of 21 bases. Looked up from germline, CDR1 is MNHEY and CDR2 is SMNVEV (reference sequence). CDR3 length: 17 residues. This chain's CDR3 is CASTPLGAGRTNYGYTF. Here the CDR3 DNA reads TGTGCCAGCACCCCGTTGGGTGCGGGACGAACTAACTATGGCTACACCTTC.

This clonotype appeared a few times. V usage is TRBV10-2 and J usage is TRBJ1-5; 12 positions agree with TRBD1. Germline values: CDR1 WSHSY, CDR2 SAAADI. J gave up 7 bases and V 8 bases, and 3 bases lay outside the gene matches. The CDR3 length is 13 residues. This chain's CDR3 is CASGTGGWQPQHF. The CDR3 nucleotides are TGCGCCAGCGGGACAGGGGGCTGGCAGCCCCAGCATTTT.

J is TRBJ2-5 and V is TRBV12-3 or TRBV12-4; TRBD2 matches at 11 bases. Trimming took 4 bases from V and 1 from J; bases not matched to a gene: 2. This CDR3 spans 15 amino acids. CDR3 in amino acids: CASSWGTSGQETQYF. CDR3 DNA sequence: TGTGCCAGCAGTTGGGGGACTAGCGGCCAAGAGACCCAGTACTTC.

The rearrangement links TRBV2 to TRBJ1-1; possible D gene TRBD1, 5 bases. The V gene's germline CDR1 is SNHLY and CDR2 FYNNEI. Trimming stripped 5 bases from V and 5 bases from J, with 18 bases between. CDR3 size: 15 residues. The CDR3 DNA reads TGTGCCAGCAGTCCCAATCCCGGGGGAGGGACTGAAGCTTTCTTT. Amino acids: CASSPNPGGGTEAFF.

A few counts support this clonotype. The V call is TRBV24-1, the J call TRBJ2-5, with D possibly matching TRBD2 (5 bases). Judging by the DNA end, TRBJ2-7 fits better; the J call may be wrong. This CDR3 has 15 residues. Germline CDR1 and CDR2: KGHDR and SFDVKD. The CDR3 nucleotides are TGTGCCACCAGTGGATTTCGAGGGTTTCCCTACGAGCAGTACTTC. Residues: CATSGFRGFPYEQYF.

This chain joins TRBV28 and TRBJ1-4; D remains ambiguous. CDR1 MDHEN and CDR2 SYDVKM come from the germline V gene. The V end was cut by 5 bases, the J end by 6 bases, with 16 bases between. The CDR3 spans 15 residues. The CDR3 loop reads CASSPHTLGDEKLFF. The CDR3 DNA sequence: TGTGCCAGCAGTCCTCACACCCTCGGGGATGAAAAACTGTTTTTT.

The chain carries TRBV18 and TRBJ2-7, with D unresolved. Germline CDR1 reads KGHSH; CDR2 reads LQKENI. The CDR3 extends over 14 amino acids. Trimming stripped 3 bases from V and 5 bases from J, with 14 bases between. CDR3 DNA sequence: TGTGCCAGCTCACCGAGACCCCCAGGCCACGAGCAGTACTTC. Translating it yields CASSPRPPGHEQYF. Combining the CDR3 with reference TRBV18 and TRBJ2-7 gives the whole variable domain NAGVMQNPRHLVRRRGQEARLRCSPMKGHSHVYWYRQLPEEGLKFMVYLQKENIIDESGMPKERFSAEFPKEGPSILRIQQVVRGDSAAYFCASSPRPPGHEQYFGPGTRLTVT.

This clonotype showed up just a few times. This chain connects TRBV4-3 to TRBJ2-2, with TRBD2 as a possible D gene (5 bases). V lost 3 bases to trimming and J lost 7 bases, with 24 bases between them. Germline lookup yields CDR1 LGHNA and CDR2 YSLEER. CDR3 length equals 18 residues. CDR3 in DNA: TGCGCCAGCAGCCAGGCCGCGGGTCAGCTCAGATCGGTCGGGGAGCTGTTTTTT. It codes for CASSQAAGQLRSVGELFF.

This clonotype was observed a handful of times. The chain is built from TRBV20-1 and TRBJ2-2; 12 nucleotides align to TRBD1. CDR1 is DFQATT, CDR2 SNEGSKA, per germline (reference sequence). The CDR3 is made up of 16 amino acids. J lost 7 bases, V lost 6 bases, and 12 bases had no gene match. The DNA of the CDR3 is TGCAGTGCCGGAGGGGGGACAGGGGGCAATTTCGGGGAGCTGTTTTTT. Translating it yields CSAGGGTGGNFGELFF.